The entry below gives a single TCR beta chain sequence along with its context. The source of the sample is a study of CD8+ T cells in alopecia areata. Sequencing relied on a cDNA template that was reverse transcribed from extracted RNA. Only in-frame clones appear in the TCRdb table, and some are missing; sequencing was by immunoSEQ multiplex PCR. The table shows over 250,000 clones, with 60% occurring only once. With V trimmed by 0 bases and J by 5 bases, 9 bases remained unmatched. The V gene's germline CDR1 is GTSNPN and CDR2 SVGIG (reference sequence). The CDR3 consists of 16 residues. Treatment specified: oral pan-JAK inhibitor, 5-10 mg twice daily.

Sample: CD4+ T cells sorted from blood, taken around week 53, from a patient treated with tofacitinib. The chain uses TRBV30 and TRBJ2-3, with TRBD2 identical over 9 bases. This sequence was found in a human donor with alopecia areata. This CDR3 is CAWSVLAGGLGDTQYF. The CDR3 DNA reads as TGTGCCTGGAGTGTACTCGCGGGGGGGCTCGGAGATACGCAGTATTTT. Full variable domain (missing parts from reference TRBV30 and TRBJ2-3): SQTIHQWPATLVQPVGSPLSLECTVEGTSNPNLYWYRQAAGRGLQLLFYSVGIGQISSEVPQNLSASRPQDRQFILSSKKLLLSDSGFYLCAWSVLAGGLGDTQYFGPGTRLTVL.